What follows are 25 T cell receptor beta chains derived from one specimen sequenced in a study of T-cell reconstitution after alpha-beta-depleted transplantation in children. Unique molecular identifiers were incorporated when the TCRbeta library was constructed. MiXCR, applied by TCRdb to the PCR reads, yields one record per CDR3 protein. The data contain some 490,000 distinct CDR3 sequences, around an eighth of them singletons. Sequencing used PBMCs from the stem cell graft donor, obtained from the stem cell graft. These receptors originate from a human donor who donated a stem cell graft to a child with combined immunodeficiency.

This clonotype rates as medium-sized (0.01 to 0.1%). The chain uses TRBV4-3 and TRBJ2-7, with D unclear. The CDR3 has 15 amino acids. Germline V CDR1 and CDR2: LGHNA, YSLEER. V gave up 0 bases and J gave up 7 bases, with 16 bases separating them. This chain's CDR3 is CASSQDLDSVQEQYF. CDR3 nucleotide sequence: TGCGCCAGCAGCCAAGATCTAGACTCTGTTCAAGAGCAGTACTTC.

This clonotype was counted only a few times. The chain couples TRBV12-3 or TRBV12-4 to TRBJ2-1; perhaps D is TRBD1 or TRBD2 (5 bases each). V was clipped by 2 bases and J by 8 bases, with 16 bases between them. The CDR3 totals 15 residues. The CDR3 DNA follows: TGTGCCAGCAGTTTAATGAGGGGTAATACGGATGAGCAGTTCTTC. Protein: CASSLMRGNTDEQFF.

This clonotype was picked up a small number of times. The chain is built from TRBV11-3 and TRBJ2-4; 9 bases map to TRBD2. After removal of 3 bases from V and 2 bases from J, the junction contained 5 bases not matched to a gene. This CDR3 is built from 16 residues. Germline assignment: CDR1 SGHNT and CDR2 YENEEA. The CDR3 nucleotides read TGTGCCAGCAGCTTTAGCGGGAGAGGGACCAAAAACATTCAGTACTTC. Translated: CASSFSGRGTKNIQYF.

The V gene is TRBV20-1, the J gene TRBJ2-7; 9 nucleotides match TRBD2. This CDR3 spans 17 amino acids. The germline gives CDR1 DFQATT, CDR2 SNEGSKA (reference sequence). Trimming removed 0 bases from V and 0 bases from J; junction bases left unmatched: 9. CDR3 amino acids: CSARDLSSGGASYEQYF. In DNA form, the CDR3 reads TGCAGTGCTAGAGATCTTAGTAGCGGGGGAGCCTCCTACGAGCAGTACTTC.

This rearrangement joins TRBV30 to TRBJ2-7; TRBD2 is a possible D gene (6 bases). Trimming removed 2 bases at V and 5 bases at J, with 16 bases between. This CDR3 contains 14 residues. The germline CDR1 and CDR2 sequences are GTSNPN and SVGIG (reference sequence). The CDR3 DNA sequence: TGTGCCTGGAGTCGGGGGATGGCCCTCAACGAGCAGTACTTC. As protein: CAWSRGMALNEQYF.

This clonotype was seen at least ten times. V is TRBV6-1 and J is TRBJ1-4; possible D gene TRBD1, 6 bases. Trimming shortened V by 4 bases and J by 6 bases, and 18 bases separated the two germline ends. Germline CDR1 and CDR2: MNHNS and SASEGT. CDR3 length: 16 residues. The CDR3 DNA is TGTGCCAGCAGTGCTCCGGTTGGGGGCTGGGATGAAAAACTGTTTTTT. This translates into CASSAPVGGWDEKLFF.

This clonotype was counted ten times or more. V and J are TRBV7-2 and TRBJ2-1, with TRBD2 matching over 9 bases. Germline CDR1 SGHTA, CDR2 FQGNSA. J lost 1 base, V lost 8 bases, and 6 bases had no gene match. The CDR3 is 15 amino acids. The CDR3 DNA follows: TGTGCCAGCGCCCGACTAGCGGAGTCCTACAATGAGCAGTTCTTC. It translates to CASARLAESYNEQFF.

The genes are TRBV30 and TRBJ2-3, with D uncertain. V lost 0 bases and J 10 bases, leaving 23 bases between the germline ends. Germline CDR1 GTSNPN, CDR2 SVGIG (reference sequence). CDR3 length: 16 amino acids. The CDR3 DNA follows: TGTGCCTGGAGTGTACGTGGCCGGTACCCCCTTCGTGCGCAGTATTTT. Residues: CAWSVRGRYPLRAQYF.

The CDR3, as DNA: TGTGCCAGCAGCCCCCTTTCCCCCCGGGACAGCGTAGCCAAAAACATTCAGTACTTC. Amino acids: CASSPLSPRDSVAKNIQYF. The chain carries TRBV3-1 and TRBJ2-4; 7 bases match TRBD1. J lost 0 bases, V lost 4 bases, and 15 bases had no gene match. CDR3 length: 19 residues. Germline CDR1 reads LGHDT; CDR2 reads YNNKEL (reference sequence).

This clonotype was counted between two and nine times. The chain links TRBV5-6 to TRBJ1-2; D is unresolved. Deletions cut 2 bases from V and 3 bases from J, with 14 bases between. The germline V gene has CDR1 SGHDT and CDR2 YYEEEE. CDR3 length: 15 residues. The CDR3 spells CASSFLGRADYGYTF. In DNA form, the CDR3 reads TGTGCCAGCAGCTTTTTAGGGAGGGCGGACTATGGCTACACCTTC.

This clonotype was picked up a small number of times. This chain joins TRBV12-3 or TRBV12-4 and TRBJ2-7, with D perhaps TRBD2 (5 bases). This CDR3 has 16 residues. Between the trimmed V and J ends, which lost 6 bases and 3 bases, there was a span of 21 bases. The CDR3 here is CASSPPREYGDYEQYF. The CDR3 bases are TGTGCCAGCAGCCCCCCGAGGGAGTATGGGGACTACGAGCAGTACTTC.

This clonotype has ten or more counts. CDR3 loop: CASSQDRASGGASDTQYF. CDR3 sequence (DNA): TGTGCCAGCAGCCAAGATAGGGCTAGCGGGGGGGCTTCAGATACGCAGTATTTT. The V call is TRBV4-2, the J call TRBJ2-3, with 12 nucleotides matching TRBD2. This CDR3 is built from 18 residues. The V segment lost 0 bases and the J segment 4 bases; nucleotides outside the gene matches: 8. CDR1 is LGHNA and CDR2 is YNFKEQ in the germline V gene.

This clonotype has a handful of counts. This chain connects TRBV12-3 or TRBV12-4 to TRBJ2-2; D not resolved. The CDR3 totals 14 residues. Deletions cut 3 bases from V and 6 bases from J, with 11 bases between. CDR3 in amino acids: CASSFWVPAGELFF. The DNA of the CDR3 is TGTGCCAGCAGTTTTTGGGTGCCCGCCGGGGAGCTGTTTTTT.

This clonotype was counted between two and nine times. The J gene is TRBJ2-7, the V gene TRBV28; the match to TRBD1 covers 10 bases. The CDR3 sequence is 14 residues long. Germline assignment: CDR1 MDHEN and CDR2 SYDVKM. V lost 6 bases and J lost 4; bases outside the gene matches: 6. The CDR3 protein is CASRYRDRGYEQYF. CDR3 in DNA: TGTGCCAGCAGATACCGGGACAGGGGTTACGAGCAGTACTTC.

On this clonotype itself: Since a much larger clone is just one base distant, this may be a read error. This sequence joins TRBV24-1 and TRBJ2-1, with TRBD1 identical over 9 bases. The CDR3 is 14 residues long. CDR1 and CDR2 from the germline V gene are KGHDR and SFDVKD. In DNA, the CDR3 is TGTGCCACCAGTGATTGGACAGGGGAGGATGAGCGGTTCTTC. Translating it yields CATSDWTGEDERFF.

This clonotype came up a few times. This chain uses TRBV7-2 with TRBJ2-3; 9 bases map to TRBD2. CDR1 SGHTA and CDR2 FQGNSA come from the germline V gene. The CDR3 length is 16 residues. V shed 1 base and J 2 bases; nucleotides not matched to a gene: 4. The CDR3 DNA reads TGTGCCAGCAGCTTAGGGACTAGCGTTGCCACAGATACGCAGTATTTT. It specifies CASSLGTSVATDTQYF.

The chain links TRBV24-1 to TRBJ2-2; D is unclear. The CDR3 contains 15 residues. The ends were cut back, 3 bases at V and 1 base at J, with 8 bases in the middle. Germline CDR1 is KGHDR and CDR2 is SFDVKD. The CDR3 sequence: CATSDSVKNTGELFF. The CDR3 DNA is TGTGCCACCAGTGATAGCGTAAAGAACACCGGGGAGCTGTTTTTT.

This clonotype has only a few counts. The chain uses TRBV12-3 or TRBV12-4 and TRBJ2-3, with TRBD2 as a possible D gene (7 bases). CDR3 length: 15 amino acids. V dropped 7 bases and J dropped 3 bases, with 17 bases sitting between them. CDR3 loop: CASTRGGRGTDTQYF. In DNA form, the CDR3 reads TGTGCCAGCACCAGAGGGGGGAGGGGAACAGATACGCAGTATTTT.

This clonotype was seen a handful of times. J is TRBJ2-2 and V is TRBV5-4; no clear D. V dropped 0 bases and J dropped 4 bases, with 10 bases sitting between them. The CDR3 contains 15 residues. Looked up from germline, CDR1 is SGHNT and CDR2 is YYREEE (reference sequence). The CDR3 spells CASSLGPRLTGELFF. Written as DNA, the CDR3 is TGTGCCAGCAGCTTGGGCCCCAGGCTCACCGGGGAGCTGTTTTTT.

This clonotype was detected many times. The rearrangement joins TRBV5-1 to TRBJ2-1, with TRBD1 as a possible D gene (6 bases). The CDR3 covers 15 residues. Germline V gene data show CDR1 as SGHRS and CDR2 as YFSETQ. V lost 3 bases and J 10 bases, leaving 20 bases between the germline ends. The chain's CDR3 is CASSSNPTGSDEQFF. CDR3 sequence (DNA): TGCGCCAGCAGCTCTAACCCGACAGGTTCCGACGAGCAGTTCTTC.

In this sample, this clonotype turned up a few times. The chain recombines TRBV5-5 with TRBJ2-1, with 8 positions matching TRBD1. This CDR3 is 18 amino acids long. The germline CDR1 and CDR2 sequences are SGHKS and YYEKEE (reference sequence). J gave up 8 bases and V 3 bases, and 19 bases lay outside the gene matches. The CDR3 spells CASSSDDRRTGWKDEQFF. CDR3 coding DNA: TGTGCCAGCAGCTCGGACGACCGAAGGACAGGGTGGAAGGATGAGCAGTTCTTC. The whole variable domain, filled in from reference TRBV5-5 and TRBJ2-1, reads DAGVTQSPTHLIKTRGQQVTLRCSPISGHKSVSWYQQVLGQGPQFIFQYYEKEERGRGNFPDRFSARQFPNYSSELNVNALLLGDSALYLCASSSDDRRTGWKDEQFFGPGTRLTVL.

The chain couples TRBV20-1 to TRBJ2-2, with D possibly being TRBD1 or TRBD2 (5 bases each). From germline, CDR1 is DFQATT and CDR2 SNEGSKA (reference sequence). The CDR3 spans 15 residues. The V gene lost 3 bases and the J gene lost 6 bases, with 17 bases spanning the gap. DNA for the CDR3: TGCAGTGCTAGGTCCGGGGCTGGGGGTCCCGGGGAGCTGTTTTTT. Its translation: CSARSGAGGPGELFF.

This clonotype has only a few counts. The V gene is TRBV7-9, the J gene TRBJ2-7, with TRBD2 matching over 13 bases. The V gene end was trimmed by 5 bases and the J gene end by 6 bases; junction bases not matched to a gene: 7. The germline CDR1 and CDR2 sequences are SEHNR and FQNEAQ (reference sequence). The CDR3 length is 15 residues. In DNA form, the CDR3 reads TGTGCCAGCAGCACCCGGACTAGCGGGAGACCCGAGCAGTACTTC. It translates to CASSTRTSGRPEQYF. Variable domain in full (rest from reference TRBV7-9 and TRBJ2-7): DTGVSQNPRHKITKRGQNVTFRCDPISEHNRLYWYRQTLGQGPEFLTYFQNEAQLEKSRLLSDRFSAERPKGSFSTLEIQRTEQGDSAMYLCASSTRTSGRPEQYFGPGTRLTVT.

This clonotype has a handful of counts. The chain combines TRBV6-5 with TRBJ2-1; TRBD2 matches 7 bases. V shed 5 bases and J 9 bases; nucleotides not matched to a gene: 13. The CDR3 is made up of 15 amino acids. The germline V gene has CDR1 MNHEY and CDR2 SVGAGI. The CDR3 region is CASSRLAGVRGEQFF. CDR3 bases: TGTGCCAGCAGTAGACTAGCAGGTGTGAGGGGTGAGCAGTTCTTC.

The gene calls are TRBV7-9 and TRBJ2-5; D is perhaps TRBD1 or TRBD2 (5 bases each). CDR1 is SEHNR, CDR2 FQNEAQ, per germline (reference sequence). The CDR3 runs to 16 residues. V was shortened by 1 base and J by 4 bases, with 16 bases between the two germline ends. CDR3 residues: CASSLVLLGEGETQYF. For the CDR3, the DNA is TGTGCCAGCAGCTTAGTCCTCCTGGGGGAAGGAGAGACCCAGTACTTC. The full variable domain, rest sourced from reference TRBV7-9 and TRBJ2-5, is DTGVSQNPRHKITKRGQNVTFRCDPISEHNRLYWYRQTLGQGPEFLTYFQNEAQLEKSRLLSDRFSAERPKGSFSTLEIQRTEQGDSAMYLCASSLVLLGEGETQYFGPGTRLLVL.